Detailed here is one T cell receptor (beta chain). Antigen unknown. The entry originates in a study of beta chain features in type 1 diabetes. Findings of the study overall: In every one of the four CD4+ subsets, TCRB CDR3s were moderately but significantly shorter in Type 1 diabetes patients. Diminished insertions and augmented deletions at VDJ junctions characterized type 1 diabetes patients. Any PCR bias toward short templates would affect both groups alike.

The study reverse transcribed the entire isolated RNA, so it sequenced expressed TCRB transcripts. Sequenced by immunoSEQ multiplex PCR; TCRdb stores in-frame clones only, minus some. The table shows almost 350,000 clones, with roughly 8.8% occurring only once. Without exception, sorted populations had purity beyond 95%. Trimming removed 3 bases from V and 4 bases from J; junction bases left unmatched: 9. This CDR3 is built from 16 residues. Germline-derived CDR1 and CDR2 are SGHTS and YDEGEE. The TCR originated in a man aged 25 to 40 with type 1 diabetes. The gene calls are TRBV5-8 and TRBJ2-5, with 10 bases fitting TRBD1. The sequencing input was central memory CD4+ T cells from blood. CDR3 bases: TGTGCCAGCAGCTCTCGCCCCGGGGACAGGGGAGAGACCCAGTACTTC. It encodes CASSSRPGDRGETQYF.